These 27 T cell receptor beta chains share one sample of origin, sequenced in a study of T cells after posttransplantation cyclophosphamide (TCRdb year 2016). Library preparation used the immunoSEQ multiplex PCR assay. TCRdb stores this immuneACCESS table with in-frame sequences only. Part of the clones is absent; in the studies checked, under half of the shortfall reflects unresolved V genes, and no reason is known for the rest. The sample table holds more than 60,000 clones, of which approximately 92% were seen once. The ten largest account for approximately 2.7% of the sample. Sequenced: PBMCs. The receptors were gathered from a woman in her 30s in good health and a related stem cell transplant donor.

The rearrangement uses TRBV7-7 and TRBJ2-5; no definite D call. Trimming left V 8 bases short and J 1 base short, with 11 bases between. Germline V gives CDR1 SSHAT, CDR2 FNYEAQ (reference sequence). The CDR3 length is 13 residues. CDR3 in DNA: TGTGCCAGCGGGTTCGGGCCCCAAGAGACCCAGTACTTC. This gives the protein CASGFGPQETQYF. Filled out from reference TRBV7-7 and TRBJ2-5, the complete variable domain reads GAGVSQSPRYKVTKRGQDVTLRCDPISSHATLYWYQQALGQGPEFLTYFNYEAQPDKSGLPSDRFSAERPEGSISTLTIQRTEQRDSAMYRCASGFGPQETQYFGPGTRLLVL.

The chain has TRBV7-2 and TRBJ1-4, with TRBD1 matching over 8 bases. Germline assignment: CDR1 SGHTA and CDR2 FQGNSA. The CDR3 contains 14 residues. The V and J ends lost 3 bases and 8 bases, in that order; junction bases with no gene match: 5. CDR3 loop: CASSFKGQGEKLFF. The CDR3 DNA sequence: TGTGCCAGCAGCTTCAAAGGACAGGGCGAAAAACTGTTTTTT.

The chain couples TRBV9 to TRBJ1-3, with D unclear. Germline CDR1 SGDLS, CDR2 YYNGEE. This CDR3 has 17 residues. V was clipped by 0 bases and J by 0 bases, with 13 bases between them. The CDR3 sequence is CASSVGAQESSGNTIYF. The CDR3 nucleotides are TGTGCCAGCAGCGTAGGGGCTCAGGAGTCCTCTGGAAACACCATATATTTT. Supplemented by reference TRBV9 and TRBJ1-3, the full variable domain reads DSGVTQTPKHLITATGQRVTLRCSPRSGDLSVYWYQQSLDQGLQFLIQYYNGEERAKGNILERFSAQQFPDLHSELNLSSLELGDSALYFCASSVGAQESSGNTIYFGEGSWLTVV.

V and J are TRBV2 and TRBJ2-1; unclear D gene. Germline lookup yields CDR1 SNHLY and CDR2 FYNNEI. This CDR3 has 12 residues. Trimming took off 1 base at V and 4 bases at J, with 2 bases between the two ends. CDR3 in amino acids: CASSEGYNEQFF. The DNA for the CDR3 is TGTGCCAGCAGTGAAGGGTACAATGAGCAGTTCTTC. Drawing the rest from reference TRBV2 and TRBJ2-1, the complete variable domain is EPEVTQTPSHQVTQMGQEVILRCVPISNHLYFYWYRQILGQKVEFLVSFYNNEISEKSEIFDDQFSVERPDGSNFTLKIRSTKLEDSAMYFCASSEGYNEQFFGPGTRLTVL.

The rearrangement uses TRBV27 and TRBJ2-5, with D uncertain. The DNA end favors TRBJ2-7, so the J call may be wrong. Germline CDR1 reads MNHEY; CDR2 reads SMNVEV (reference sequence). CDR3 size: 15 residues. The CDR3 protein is CASSLSINTYYEQYF. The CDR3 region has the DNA TGTGCCAGCAGTTTATCGATCAACACCTACTACGAGCAGTACTTC.

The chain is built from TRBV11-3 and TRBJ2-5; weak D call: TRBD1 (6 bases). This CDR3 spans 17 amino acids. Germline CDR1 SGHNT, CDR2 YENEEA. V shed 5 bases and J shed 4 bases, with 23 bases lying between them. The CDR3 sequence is CASSPRGTGKGVETQYF. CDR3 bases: TGTGCCAGCAGCCCGCGAGGAACAGGGAAGGGGGTAGAGACCCAGTACTTC.

The CDR3 sequence: CASSGTSGTGELFF. The CDR3 bases are TGTGCCAGCAGCGGGACTAGCGGGACCGGGGAGCTGTTTTTT. The J gene is TRBJ2-2, the V gene TRBV7-2, with 12 bases aligning to TRBD2. This CDR3 contains 14 residues. Losses at the gene ends were 5 bases for V and 5 bases for J; bases not matched to a gene: 0. Per germline, CDR1 SGHTA and CDR2 FQGNSA.

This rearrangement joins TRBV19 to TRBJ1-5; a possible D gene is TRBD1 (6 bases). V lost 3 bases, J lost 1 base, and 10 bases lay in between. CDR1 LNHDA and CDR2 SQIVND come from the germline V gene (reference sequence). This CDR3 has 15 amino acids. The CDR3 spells CASSMEGGSNQPQHF. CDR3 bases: TGTGCCAGTAGTATGGAAGGGGGAAGCAATCAGCCCCAGCATTTT.

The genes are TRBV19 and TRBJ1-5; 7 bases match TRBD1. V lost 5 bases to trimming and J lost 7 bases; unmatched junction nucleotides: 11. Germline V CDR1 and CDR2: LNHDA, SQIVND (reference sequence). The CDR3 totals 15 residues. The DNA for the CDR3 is TGTGCCAGTAGTGATCGACAGGGCCTCGGGCAGCCCCAGCATTTT. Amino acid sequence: CASSDRQGLGQPQHF. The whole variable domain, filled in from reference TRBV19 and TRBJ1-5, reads DGGITQSPKYLFRKEGQNVTLSCEQNLNHDAMYWYRQDPGQGLRLIYYSQIVNDFQKGDIAEGYSVSREKKESFPLTVTSAQKNPTAFYLCASSDRQGLGQPQHFGDGTRLSIL.

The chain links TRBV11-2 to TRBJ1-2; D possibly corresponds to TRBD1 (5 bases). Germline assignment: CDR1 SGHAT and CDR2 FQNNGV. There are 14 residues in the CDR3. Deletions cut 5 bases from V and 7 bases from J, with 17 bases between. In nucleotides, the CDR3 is TGTGCCAGCAGCATGGACACGGGACTGGTTGGCTACACCTTC. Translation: CASSMDTGLVGYTF.

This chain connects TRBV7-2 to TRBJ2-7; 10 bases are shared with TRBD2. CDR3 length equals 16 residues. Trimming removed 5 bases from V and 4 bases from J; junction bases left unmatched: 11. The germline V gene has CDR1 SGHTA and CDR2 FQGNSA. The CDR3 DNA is TGTGCCAGCAGCCTAGGGCCTAGCGGGGGTGGGTACGAGCAGTACTTC. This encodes CASSLGPSGGGYEQYF. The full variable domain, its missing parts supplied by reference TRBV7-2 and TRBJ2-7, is GAGVSQSPSNKVTEKGKDVELRCDPISGHTALYWYRQSLGQGLEFLIYFQGNSAPDKSGLPSDRFSAERTGGSVSTLTIQRTQQEDSAVYLCASSLGPSGGGYEQYFGPGTRLTVT.

The CDR3 nucleotides are TGCGCCAGCAGCTTGGAAAGCGGGGGGCCCTACGAGCAGTACTTC. Translated, it gives CASSLESGGPYEQYF. The chain recombines TRBV5-1 with TRBJ2-7; 9 bases agree with TRBD2. CDR1 SGHRS and CDR2 YFSETQ come from the germline V gene. The V segment lost 0 bases and the J segment 2 bases; nucleotides outside the gene matches: 3. CDR3 size: 15 residues.

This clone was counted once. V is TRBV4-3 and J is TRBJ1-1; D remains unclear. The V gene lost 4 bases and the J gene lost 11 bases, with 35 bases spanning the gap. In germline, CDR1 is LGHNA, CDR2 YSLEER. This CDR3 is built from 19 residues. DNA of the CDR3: TGCGCCAGCAGCCGGCAATTAGACTCGACCGACGGTCCCAAAGATCGGGCTTTCTTT. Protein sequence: CASSRQLDSTDGPKDRAFF.

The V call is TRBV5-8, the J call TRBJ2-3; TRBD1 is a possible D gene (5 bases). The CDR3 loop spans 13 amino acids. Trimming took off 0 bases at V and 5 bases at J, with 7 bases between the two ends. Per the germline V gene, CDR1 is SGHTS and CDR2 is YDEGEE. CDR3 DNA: TGTGCCAGCAGCTTGGGGGGCAGAGATACGCAGTATTTT. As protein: CASSLGGRDTQYF.

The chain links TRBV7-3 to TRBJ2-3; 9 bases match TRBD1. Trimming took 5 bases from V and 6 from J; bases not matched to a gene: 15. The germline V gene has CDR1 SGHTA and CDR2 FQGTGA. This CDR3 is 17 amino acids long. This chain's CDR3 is CASSITGGYGPFDTQYF. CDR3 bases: TGTGCCAGCAGCATCACAGGGGGCTACGGCCCGTTCGATACGCAGTATTTT. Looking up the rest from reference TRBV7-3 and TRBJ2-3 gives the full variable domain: GAGVSQTPSNKVTEKGKYVELRCDPISGHTALYWYRQSLGQGPEFLIYFQGTGAADDSGLPNDRFFAVRPEGSVSTLKIQRTERGDSAVYLCASSITGGYGPFDTQYFGPGTRLTVL.

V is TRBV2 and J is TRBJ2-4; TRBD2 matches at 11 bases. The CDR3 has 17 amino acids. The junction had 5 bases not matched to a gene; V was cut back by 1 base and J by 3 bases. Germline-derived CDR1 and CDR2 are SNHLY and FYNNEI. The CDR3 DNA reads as TGTGCCAGCAGTGAAGTAGCGGGGGGGCGGGGCAAAAACATTCAGTACTTC. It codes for CASSEVAGGRGKNIQYF. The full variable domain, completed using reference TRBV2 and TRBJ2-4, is EPEVTQTPSHQVTQMGQEVILRCVPISNHLYFYWYRQILGQKVEFLVSFYNNEISEKSEIFDDQFSVERPDGSNFTLKIRSTKLEDSAMYFCASSEVAGGRGKNIQYFGAGTRLSVL.

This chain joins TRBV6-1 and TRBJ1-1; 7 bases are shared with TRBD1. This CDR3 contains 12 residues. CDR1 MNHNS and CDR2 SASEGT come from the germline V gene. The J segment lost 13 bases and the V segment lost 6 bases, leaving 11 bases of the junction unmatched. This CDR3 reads CASSPRAGGDFF. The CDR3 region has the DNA TGTGCCAGCAGCCCAAGAGCAGGGGGGGATTTCTTT.

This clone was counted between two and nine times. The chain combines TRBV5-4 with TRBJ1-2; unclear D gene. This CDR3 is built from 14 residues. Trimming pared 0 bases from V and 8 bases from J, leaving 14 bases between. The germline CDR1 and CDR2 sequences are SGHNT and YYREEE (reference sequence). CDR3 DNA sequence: TGTGCCAGCAGCTTGGGTACGAAAGCTGGCGGCTACACCTTC. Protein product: CASSLGTKAGGYTF. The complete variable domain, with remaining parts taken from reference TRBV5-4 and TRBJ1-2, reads ETGVTQSPTHLIKTRGQQVTLRCSSQSGHNTVSWYQQALGQGPQFIFQYYREEENGRGNFPPRFSGLQFPNYSSELNVNALELDDSALYLCASSLGTKAGGYTFGSGTRLTVV.

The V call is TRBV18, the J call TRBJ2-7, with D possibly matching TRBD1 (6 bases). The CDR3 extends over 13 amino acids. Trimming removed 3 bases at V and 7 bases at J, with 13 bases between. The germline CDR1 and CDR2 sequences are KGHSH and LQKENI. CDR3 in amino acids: CASSPNRVKEQYF. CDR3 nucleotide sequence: TGTGCCAGCTCACCGAACAGGGTGAAGGAGCAGTACTTC.

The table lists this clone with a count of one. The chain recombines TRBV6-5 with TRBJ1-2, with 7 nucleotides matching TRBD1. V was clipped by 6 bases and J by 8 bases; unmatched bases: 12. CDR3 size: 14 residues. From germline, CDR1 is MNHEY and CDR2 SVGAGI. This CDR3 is CASRRGGEGGGYTF. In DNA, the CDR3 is TGTGCCAGCAGACGAGGGGGCGAGGGGGGCGGCTACACCTTC.

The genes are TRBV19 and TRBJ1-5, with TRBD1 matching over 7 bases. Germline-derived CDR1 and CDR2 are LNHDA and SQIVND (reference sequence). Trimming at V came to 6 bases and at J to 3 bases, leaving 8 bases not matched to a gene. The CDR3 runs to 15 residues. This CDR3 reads CASRPLTGVNQPQHF. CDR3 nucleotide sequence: TGTGCCAGTAGACCATTAACAGGGGTCAATCAGCCCCAGCATTTT.

The CDR3: CASSQEGQSPDTQYF. The CDR3 nucleotides read TGCGCCAGCAGCCAAGAAGGACAGTCCCCAGATACGCAGTATTTT. V usage is TRBV4-3 and J usage is TRBJ2-3; possibly TRBD1 for D (6 bases). Trimming left V 0 bases short and J 4 bases short, with 11 bases between. CDR1 and CDR2 from the germline V gene are LGHNA and YSLEER. The CDR3 has 15 residues.

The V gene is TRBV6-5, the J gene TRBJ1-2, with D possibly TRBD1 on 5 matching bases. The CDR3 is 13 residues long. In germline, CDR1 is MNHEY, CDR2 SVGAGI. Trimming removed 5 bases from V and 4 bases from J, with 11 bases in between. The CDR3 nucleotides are TGTGCCAGCAGTGACAGCGGCCCCTATGGCTACACCTTC. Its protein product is CASSDSGPYGYTF.

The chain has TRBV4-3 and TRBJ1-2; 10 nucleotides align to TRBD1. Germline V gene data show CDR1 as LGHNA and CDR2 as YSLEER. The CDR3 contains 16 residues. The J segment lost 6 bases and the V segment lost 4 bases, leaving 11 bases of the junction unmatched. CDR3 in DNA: TGCGCCAGCAGCCTGCTCGGGACAGGGGAAAGGGATGGCTACACCTTC. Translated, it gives CASSLLGTGERDGYTF.

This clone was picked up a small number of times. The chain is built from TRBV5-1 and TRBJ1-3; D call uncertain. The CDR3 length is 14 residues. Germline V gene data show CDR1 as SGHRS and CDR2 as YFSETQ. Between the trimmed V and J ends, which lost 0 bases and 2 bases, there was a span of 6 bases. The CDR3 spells CASSLGGPGNTIYF. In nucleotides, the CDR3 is TGCGCCAGCAGCTTGGGAGGGCCTGGAAACACCATATATTTT.

CDR3 sequence: CASIGESRQYF. The CDR3 DNA follows: TGCGCCAGCATCGGGGAATCCCGGCAGTACTTC. V and J are TRBV4-1 and TRBJ2-7; possibly TRBD2 for D (5 bases). Looked up from germline, CDR1 is MGHRA and CDR2 is YSYEKL. This CDR3 is 11 amino acids long. Deletions cut 7 bases from V and 9 bases from J, with 13 bases between.

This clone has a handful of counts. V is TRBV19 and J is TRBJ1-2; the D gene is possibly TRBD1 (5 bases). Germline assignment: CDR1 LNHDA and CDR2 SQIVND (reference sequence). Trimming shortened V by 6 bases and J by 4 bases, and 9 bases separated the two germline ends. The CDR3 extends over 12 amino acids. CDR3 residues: CASSLQGYGYTF. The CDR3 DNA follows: TGTGCCAGTAGCCTCCAGGGCTATGGCTACACCTTC. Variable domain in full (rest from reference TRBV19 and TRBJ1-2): DGGITQSPKYLFRKEGQNVTLSCEQNLNHDAMYWYRQDPGQGLRLIYYSQIVNDFQKGDIAEGYSVSREKKESFPLTVTSAQKNPTAFYLCASSLQGYGYTFGSGTRLTVV.